A selection of T cell receptor beta chains follows, all from one sample in a study of shared clonotypes between healthy human individuals. The method was immunoSEQ multiplex PCR; TCRdb's version includes in-frame clones alone and lacks a portion of them. The sample includes roughly 1.5 million clones, roughly 98% of them seen just once. Sample: naive CD4+ T cells sorted from blood. These receptors were collected from a man aged 25-45 years in good health. Both conserved end residues are part of each CDR3. The D gene is left open where the match is weak. Not all rows give a size; the values are once, few, many and, for expanded clones, a class.

length	J	size	D	V	CDR3	DNA
17	TRBJ1-5	NA	TRBD1	TRBV28	CASSSRQGLRGNQPQHF	TGTGCCAGCAGTTCGAGACAGGGCCTCCGAGGCAATCAGCCCCAGCATTTT
14	TRBJ2-3	NA	NA	TRBV5-1	CASSTIRAGDTQYF	TGCGCCAGCAGCACCATCCGGGCTGGAGATACGCAGTATTTT
13	TRBJ2-3	NA	NA	TRBV11-3	CASGLGASDTQYF	TGTGCCAGCGGACTCGGAGCATCAGATACGCAGTATTTT
18	TRBJ2-1	NA	NA	TRBV5-1	CASSLGTYPGMLNNEQFF	TGCGCCAGCAGCTTGGGAACGTACCCAGGGATGTTAAACAATGAGCAGTTCTTC
14	TRBJ2-1	NA	NA	TRBV15	CATSRLPSYNEQFF	TGTGCCACCAGCCGATTACCTAGTTACAATGAGCAGTTCTTC
13	TRBJ2-4	NA	TRBD1	TRBV7-6	CASSRQGASIQYF	TGTGCCAGCAGCCGACAGGGGGCGAGCATTCAGTACTTC
11	TRBJ2-7	NA	NA	TRBV21-1	CASSVHYEQYF	TGTGCCAGCAGCGTGCACTACGAGCAGTACTTC
15	TRBJ2-7	once	TRBD1	TRBV5-4	CASSRLGTGADEQYF	TGTGCCAGCAGCCGCCTAGGGACAGGGGCGGACGAGCAGTACTTC
14	TRBJ1-1	NA	NA	TRBV4-2	CASSQEQGLTEAFF	TGTGCCAGCAGCCAAGAACAGGGACTTACTGAAGCTTTCTTT
13	TRBJ2-2	once	NA	TRBV11-3	CASSSSQPGELFF	TGTGCCAGCAGCTCCAGCCAACCCGGGGAGCTGTTTTTT
14	TRBJ2-3	NA	NA	TRBV6-1	CASGKDPSTDTQYF	TGTGCCAGCGGTAAGGACCCGAGCACAGATACGCAGTATTTT
16	TRBJ1-5	NA	NA	TRBV21-1	CASSKARGGSNQPQHF	TGTGCCAGCAGCAAGGCGCGGGGGGGAAGCAATCAGCCCCAGCATTTT
17	TRBJ1-5	NA	NA	TRBV7-9	CASSYTSSGTSNQPQHF	TGTGCCAGCAGCTACACCTCGTCGGGGACTAGCAATCAGCCCCAGCATTTT
14	TRBJ2-5	NA	NA	TRBV5-1	CASSGLGGGETQYF	TGCGCCAGCAGCGGGCTGGGGGGAGGAGAGACCCAGTACTTC
14	TRBJ1-2	NA	NA	TRBV28	CASSLRWDSNGYTF	TGTGCCAGCAGTTTACGCTGGGATTCCAATGGCTACACCTTC
15	TRBJ1-1	once	NA	TRBV6-5	CASSGGAGSNTEAFF	TGTGCCAGCAGTGGGGGTGCGGGCAGTAACACTGAAGCTTTCTTT
13	TRBJ2-5	NA	NA	TRBV10-3	CAIRKAQQETQYF	TGTGCCATCAGAAAGGCTCAACAAGAGACCCAGTACTTC
15	TRBJ2-5	NA	TRBD2	TRBV7-6	CASSPLAADRETQYF	TGTGCCAGCAGCCCGCTAGCGGCAGACCGGGAGACCCAGTACTTC
14	TRBJ1-2	once	NA	TRBV7-8	CASSLVKGNYGYTF	TGTGCCAGCAGCCTGGTGAAGGGGAACTATGGCTACACCTTC
13	TRBJ2-6	NA	NA	TRBV19	CASSITGANVLTF	TGTGCCAGTAGTATAACTGGGGCCAACGTCCTGACTTTC
15	TRBJ1-4	NA	TRBD1	TRBV4-2	CASSPTGVIDEKLFF	TGTGCCAGCAGCCCGACAGGGGTCATAGATGAAAAACTGTTTTTT
13	TRBJ2-1	NA	NA	TRBV10-1	CASSWTPDNEQFF	TGCGCCAGCAGTTGGACACCCGACAATGAGCAGTTCTTC
14	TRBJ2-1	NA	TRBD2	TRBV10-3	CAISESLAGNEQFF	TGTGCCATCAGTGAGTCACTAGCGGGAAACGAGCAGTTCTTC
14	TRBJ1-4	NA	NA	TRBV6-1	CASSESLKPGKLFF	TGTGCCAGCAGTGAGTCACTGAAACCAGGAAAACTGTTTTTT
14	TRBJ1-5	few	TRBD1	TRBV9	CASSGRDSRQPQHF	TGTGCCAGCAGCGGTCGGGACAGTCGTCAGCCCCAGCATTTT
14	TRBJ1-1	NA	NA	TRBV5-1	CASSLSSVDTEAFF	TGCGCCAGCAGCTTGAGTTCGGTGGACACTGAAGCTTTCTTT
16	TRBJ2-1	NA	TRBD1	TRBV5-1	CASSLVGDSRYNEQFF	TGCGCCAGCAGCTTGGTGGGGGACAGCCGATACAATGAGCAGTTCTTC
16	TRBJ1-5	NA	NA	TRBV6-5	CASSYAAPAGLQPQHF	TGTGCCAGCAGTTACGCGGCTCCGGCAGGACTGCAGCCCCAGCATTTT
16	TRBJ2-2	NA	NA	TRBV11-2	CASSLGFRGNTGELFF	TGTGCCAGCAGCTTAGGTTTCCGGGGGAACACCGGGGAGCTGTTTTTT
14	TRBJ2-5	NA	NA	TRBV5-4	CASSLTTREETQYF	TGTGCCAGCAGCCTAACGACCCGGGAGGAGACCCAGTACTTC
15	TRBJ1-2	NA	TRBD1	TRBV28	CASMGPGQRNYGYTF	TGTGCCAGCATGGGGCCGGGACAGAGGAACTATGGCTACACCTTC
15	TRBJ2-5	NA	TRBD2	TRBV28	CASSLPGLAEETQYF	TGTGCCAGCAGTTTGCCGGGACTAGCGGAAGAGACCCAGTACTTC
12	TRBJ2-7	once	TRBD1	TRBV10-2	CASRQGAPEQYF	TGCGCCAGCAGGCAGGGGGCGCCTGAGCAGTACTTC
15	TRBJ2-1	NA	TRBD2	TRBV7-2	CASSGGLAGYNEQFF	TGTGCCAGCAGCGGGGGACTAGCGGGTTACAATGAGCAGTTCTTC
15	TRBJ1-2	NA	NA	TRBV5-1	CASSLAVGQNYGYTF	TGCGCCAGCAGCTTGGCCGTCGGACAGAACTATGGCTACACCTTC